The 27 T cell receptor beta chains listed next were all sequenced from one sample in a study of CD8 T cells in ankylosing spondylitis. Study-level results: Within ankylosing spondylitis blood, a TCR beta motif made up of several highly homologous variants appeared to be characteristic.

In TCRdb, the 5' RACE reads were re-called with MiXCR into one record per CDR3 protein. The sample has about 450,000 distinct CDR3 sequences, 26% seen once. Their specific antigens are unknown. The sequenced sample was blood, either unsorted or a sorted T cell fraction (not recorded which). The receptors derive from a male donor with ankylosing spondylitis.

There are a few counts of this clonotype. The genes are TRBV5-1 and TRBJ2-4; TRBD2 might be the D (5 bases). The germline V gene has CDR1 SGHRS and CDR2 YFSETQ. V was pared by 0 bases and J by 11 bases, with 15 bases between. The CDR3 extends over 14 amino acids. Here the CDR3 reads CASSLAGNEGFQYF. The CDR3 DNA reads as TGCGCCAGCAGCTTGGCTGGAAATGAGGGCTTTCAGTACTTC.

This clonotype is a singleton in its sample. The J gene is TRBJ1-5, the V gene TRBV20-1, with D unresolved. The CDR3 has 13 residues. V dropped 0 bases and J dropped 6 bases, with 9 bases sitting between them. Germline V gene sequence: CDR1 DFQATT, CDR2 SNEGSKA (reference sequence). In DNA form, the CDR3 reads TGCAGTGCTAGAGATCCGACAACTCAGCCCCAGCATTTT. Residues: CSARDPTTQPQHF.

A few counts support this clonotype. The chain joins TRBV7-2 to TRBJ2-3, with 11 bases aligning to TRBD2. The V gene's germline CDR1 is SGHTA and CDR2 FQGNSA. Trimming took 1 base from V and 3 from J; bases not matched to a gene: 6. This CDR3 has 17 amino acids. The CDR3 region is CASSLGFLAGGTDTQYF. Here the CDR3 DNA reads TGTGCCAGCAGCTTAGGGTTCCTAGCGGGAGGTACAGATACGCAGTATTTT.

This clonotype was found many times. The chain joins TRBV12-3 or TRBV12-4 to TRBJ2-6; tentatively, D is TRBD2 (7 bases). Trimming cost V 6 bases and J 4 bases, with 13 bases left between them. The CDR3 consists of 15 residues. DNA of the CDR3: TGTGCCAGCAGCCTCGGGGGGCGGGGGGCCAACGTCCTGACTTTC. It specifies CASSLGGRGANVLTF.

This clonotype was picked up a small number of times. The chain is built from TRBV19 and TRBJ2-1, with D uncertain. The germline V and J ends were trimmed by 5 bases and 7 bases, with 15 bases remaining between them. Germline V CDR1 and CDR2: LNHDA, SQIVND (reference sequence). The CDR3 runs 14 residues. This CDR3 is CASSLVGQANEQFF. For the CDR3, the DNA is TGTGCCAGTAGTCTCGTCGGGCAGGCGAATGAGCAGTTCTTC.

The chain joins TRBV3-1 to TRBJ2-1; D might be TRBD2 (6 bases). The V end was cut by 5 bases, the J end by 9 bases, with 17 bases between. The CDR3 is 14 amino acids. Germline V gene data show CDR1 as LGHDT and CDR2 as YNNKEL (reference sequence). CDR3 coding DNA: TGTGCCAGCAGCTTCGGGACTTCCTCGGGTGAGCAGTTCTTC. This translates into CASSFGTSSGEQFF.

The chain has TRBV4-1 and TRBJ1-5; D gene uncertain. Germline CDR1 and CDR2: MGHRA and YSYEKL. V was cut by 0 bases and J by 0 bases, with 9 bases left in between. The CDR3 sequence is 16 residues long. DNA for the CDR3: TGCGCCAGCAGCCAAGAAGGGAGGGTTAGCAATCAGCCCCAGCATTTT. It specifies CASSQEGRVSNQPQHF.

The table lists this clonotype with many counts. The CDR3: CSAQADGTQNQPQHF. The DNA for the CDR3 is TGCAGTGCTCAAGCCGACGGGACACAAAATCAGCCCCAGCATTTT. The chain carries TRBV20-1 and TRBJ1-5; D perhaps matches TRBD1 (6 bases). Germline assignment: CDR1 DFQATT and CDR2 SNEGSKA (reference sequence). The CDR3 has 15 amino acids. Trimming left V 5 bases short and J 4 bases short, with 18 bases between.

In DNA form, the CDR3 reads TGCAGTGCTTTCTCCCTAGGGACAGGGAACACTGAAGCTTTCTTT. Translating it yields CSAFSLGTGNTEAFF. The chain carries TRBV20-1 and TRBJ1-1; 8 bases line up with TRBD1. The trim removed 5 bases at V and 1 base at J, leaving 9 bases unmatched. The CDR3 is 15 residues long. Germline V gene lookup returns CDR1 DFQATT and CDR2 SNEGSKA (reference sequence).

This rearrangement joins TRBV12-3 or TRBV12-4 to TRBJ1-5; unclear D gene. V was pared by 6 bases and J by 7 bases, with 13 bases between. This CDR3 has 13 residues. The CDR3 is CASSLPPGQPQHF. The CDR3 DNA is TGTGCCAGCAGCCTCCCTCCGGGGCAGCCCCAGCATTTT.

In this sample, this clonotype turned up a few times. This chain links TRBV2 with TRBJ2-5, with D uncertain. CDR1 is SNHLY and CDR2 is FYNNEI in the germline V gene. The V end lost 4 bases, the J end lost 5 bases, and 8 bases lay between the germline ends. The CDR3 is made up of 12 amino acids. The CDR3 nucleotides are TGTGCCAGCAGTGTGATCGGGGAGACCCAGTACTTC. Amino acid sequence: CASSVIGETQYF.

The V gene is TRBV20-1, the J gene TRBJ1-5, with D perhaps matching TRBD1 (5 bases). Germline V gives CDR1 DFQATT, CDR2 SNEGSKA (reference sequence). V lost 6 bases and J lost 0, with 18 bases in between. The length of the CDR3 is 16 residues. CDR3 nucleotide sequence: TGCAGTGCAAAGGGCAGGGTAGGGGATAGCAATCAGCCCCAGCATTTT. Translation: CSAKGRVGDSNQPQHF.

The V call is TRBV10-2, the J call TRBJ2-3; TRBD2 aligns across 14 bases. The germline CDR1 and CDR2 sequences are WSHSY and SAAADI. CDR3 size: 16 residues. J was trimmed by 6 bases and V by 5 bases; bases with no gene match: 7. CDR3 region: CASSFPGLAGVDTQYF. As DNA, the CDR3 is TGCGCCAGCAGTTTCCCGGGACTAGCGGGAGTGGATACGCAGTATTTT.

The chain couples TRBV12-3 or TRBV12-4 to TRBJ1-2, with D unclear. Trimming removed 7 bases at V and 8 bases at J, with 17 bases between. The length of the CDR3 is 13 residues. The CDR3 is CASTLGGTGGYTF. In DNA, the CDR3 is TGTGCCAGCACATTGGGCGGCACTGGGGGCTACACCTTC.

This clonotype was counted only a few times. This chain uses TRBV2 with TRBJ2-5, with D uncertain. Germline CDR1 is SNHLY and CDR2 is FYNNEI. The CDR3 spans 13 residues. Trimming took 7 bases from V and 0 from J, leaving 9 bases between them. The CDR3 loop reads CASKQENQETQYF. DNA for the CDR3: TGTGCCAGCAAGCAGGAGAACCAAGAGACCCAGTACTTC.

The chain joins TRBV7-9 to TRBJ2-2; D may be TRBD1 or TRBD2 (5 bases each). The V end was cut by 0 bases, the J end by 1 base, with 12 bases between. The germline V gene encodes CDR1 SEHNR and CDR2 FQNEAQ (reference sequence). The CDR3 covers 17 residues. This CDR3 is CASSLALGTENTGELFF. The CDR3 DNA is TGTGCCAGCAGCTTAGCGCTAGGGACGGAGAACACCGGGGAGCTGTTTTTT.

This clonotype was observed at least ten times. CDR3 coding DNA: TGTGCCAGCATCCAAGGACACAAGAACACTGAAGCTTTCTTT. It codes for CASIQGHKNTEAFF. The rearrangement joins TRBV6-2 or TRBV6-3 to TRBJ1-1, with D tentatively TRBD1 (5 bases). The CDR3 length is 14 residues. Germline assignment: CDR1 MNHEY and CDR2 SVGEGT. V shed 7 bases and J shed 1 base, with 13 bases lying between them.

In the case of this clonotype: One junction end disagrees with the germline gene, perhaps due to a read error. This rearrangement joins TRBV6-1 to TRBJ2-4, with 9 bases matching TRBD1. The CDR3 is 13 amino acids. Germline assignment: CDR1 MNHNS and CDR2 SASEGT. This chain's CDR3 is CASSRDRVNTQYF. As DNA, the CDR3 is TGTGCCAGCAGTCGGGACAGGGTAAACACTCAGTACTTC.

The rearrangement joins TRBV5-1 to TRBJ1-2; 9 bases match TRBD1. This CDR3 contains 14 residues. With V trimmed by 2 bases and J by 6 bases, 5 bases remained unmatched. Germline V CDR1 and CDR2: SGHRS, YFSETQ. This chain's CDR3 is CASSLGDREDGYTF. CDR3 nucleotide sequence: TGCGCCAGCAGCTTAGGGGACAGGGAAGATGGCTACACCTTC.

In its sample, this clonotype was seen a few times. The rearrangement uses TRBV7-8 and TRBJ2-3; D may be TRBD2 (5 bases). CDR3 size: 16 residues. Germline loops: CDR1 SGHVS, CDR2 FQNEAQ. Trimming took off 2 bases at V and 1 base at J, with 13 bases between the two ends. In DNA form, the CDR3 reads TGTGCCAGCAGCTTACGGGGTACCAGTCGCACAGATACGCAGTATTTT. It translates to CASSLRGTSRTDTQYF.

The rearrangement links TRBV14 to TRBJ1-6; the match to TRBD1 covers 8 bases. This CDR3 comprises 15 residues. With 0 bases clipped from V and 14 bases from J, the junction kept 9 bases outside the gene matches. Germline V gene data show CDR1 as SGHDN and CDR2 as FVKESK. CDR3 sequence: CASSQDSGQGFSLHF. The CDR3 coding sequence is TGTGCCAGCAGCCAAGATTCCGGACAGGGTTTTTCCCTCCACTTT.

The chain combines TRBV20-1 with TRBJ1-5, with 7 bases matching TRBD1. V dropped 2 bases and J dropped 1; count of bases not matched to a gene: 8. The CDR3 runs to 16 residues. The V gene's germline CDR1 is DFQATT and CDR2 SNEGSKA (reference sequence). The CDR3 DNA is TGCAGTGCTAGACGAGGACAGGCTGTAAGCAATCAGCCCCAGCATTTT. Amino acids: CSARRGQAVSNQPQHF.

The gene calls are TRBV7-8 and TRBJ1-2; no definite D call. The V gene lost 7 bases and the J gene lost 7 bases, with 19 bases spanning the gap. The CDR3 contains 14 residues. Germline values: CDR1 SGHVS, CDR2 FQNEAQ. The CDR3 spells CASNPGFNYGGYTF. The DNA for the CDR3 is TGTGCCAGCAACCCCGGGTTTAACTATGGTGGCTACACCTTC.

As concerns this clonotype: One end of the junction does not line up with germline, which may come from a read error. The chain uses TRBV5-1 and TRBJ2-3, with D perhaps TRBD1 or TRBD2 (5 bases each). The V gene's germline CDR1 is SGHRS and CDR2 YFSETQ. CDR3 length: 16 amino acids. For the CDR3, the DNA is TGCGCCAGCAGCTCCGGGACGGCCGAATCCACAGATGCGCAGTATTTT. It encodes CASSSGTAESTDAQYF.

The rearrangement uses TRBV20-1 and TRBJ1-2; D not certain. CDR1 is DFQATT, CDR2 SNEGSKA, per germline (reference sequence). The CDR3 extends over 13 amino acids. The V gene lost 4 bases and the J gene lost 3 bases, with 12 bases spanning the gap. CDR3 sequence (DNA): TGCAGTGCTACCCCGGGCGGCCACTATGGCTACACCTTC. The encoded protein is CSATPGGHYGYTF.

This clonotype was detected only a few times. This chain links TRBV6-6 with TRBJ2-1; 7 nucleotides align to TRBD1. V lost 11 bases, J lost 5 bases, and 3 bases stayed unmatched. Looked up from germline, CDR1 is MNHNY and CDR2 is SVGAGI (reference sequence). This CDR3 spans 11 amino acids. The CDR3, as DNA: TGTGCCGCACAGGGGCACAATGAGCAGTTCTTC. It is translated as CAAQGHNEQFF.

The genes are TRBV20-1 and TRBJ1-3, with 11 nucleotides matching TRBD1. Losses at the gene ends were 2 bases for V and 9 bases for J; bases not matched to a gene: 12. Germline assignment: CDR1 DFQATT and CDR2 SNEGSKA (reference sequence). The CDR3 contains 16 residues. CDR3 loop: CSARTTGTGGPSTIYF. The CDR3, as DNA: TGCAGTGCTAGAACTACCGGGACAGGGGGGCCTAGCACCATATATTTT.